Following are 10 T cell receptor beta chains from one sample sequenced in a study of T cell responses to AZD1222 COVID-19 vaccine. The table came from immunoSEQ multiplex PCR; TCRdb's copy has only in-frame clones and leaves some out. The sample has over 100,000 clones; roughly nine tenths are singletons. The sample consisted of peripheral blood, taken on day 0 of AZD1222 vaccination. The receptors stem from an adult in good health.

The CDR3, as DNA: TGTGCCAGCAGTTACCACGGTGGACAGGGAAATCAGCCCCAGCATTTT. It specifies CASSYHGGQGNQPQHF. The chain couples TRBV6-5 to TRBJ1-5; 8 bases map to TRBD1. Germline values: CDR1 MNHEY, CDR2 SVGAGI. Germline trimming cut 2 bases from V and 4 bases from J; bases unmatched to any gene: 7. There are 16 residues in the CDR3.

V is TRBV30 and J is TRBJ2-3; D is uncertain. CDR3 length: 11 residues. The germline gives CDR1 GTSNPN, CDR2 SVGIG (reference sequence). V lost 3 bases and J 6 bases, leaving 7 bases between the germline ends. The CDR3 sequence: CAWRDRDTQYF. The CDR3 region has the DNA TGTGCCTGGAGGGATAGGGATACGCAGTATTTT.

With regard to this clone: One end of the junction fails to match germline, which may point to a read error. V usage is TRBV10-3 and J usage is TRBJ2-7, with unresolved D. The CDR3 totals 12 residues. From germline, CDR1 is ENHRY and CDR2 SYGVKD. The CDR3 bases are TGTGCCATCAGTGGGAACTCCGACGAGCAGTACTTC. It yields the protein CAISGNSDEQYF.

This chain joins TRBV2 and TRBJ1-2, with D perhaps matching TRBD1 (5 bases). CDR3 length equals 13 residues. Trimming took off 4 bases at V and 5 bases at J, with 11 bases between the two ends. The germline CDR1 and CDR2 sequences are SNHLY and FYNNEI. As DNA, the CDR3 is TGTGCCAGCAGTGTTCCAGGGAGGTATGGCTACACCTTC. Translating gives CASSVPGRYGYTF.

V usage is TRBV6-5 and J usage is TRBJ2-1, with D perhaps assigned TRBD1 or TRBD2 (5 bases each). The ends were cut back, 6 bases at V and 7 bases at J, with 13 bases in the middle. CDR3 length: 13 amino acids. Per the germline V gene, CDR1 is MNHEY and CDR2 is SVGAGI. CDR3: CASRLKGTNEQFF. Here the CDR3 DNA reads TGTGCCAGCAGACTAAAAGGGACGAATGAGCAGTTCTTC.

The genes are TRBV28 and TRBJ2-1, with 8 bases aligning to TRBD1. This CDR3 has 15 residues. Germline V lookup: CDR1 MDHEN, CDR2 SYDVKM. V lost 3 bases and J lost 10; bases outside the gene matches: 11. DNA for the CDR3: TGTGCCAGCAGTTTCTCAGGGACAGGAGGGAGGGAGCAGTTCTTC. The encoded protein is CASSFSGTGGREQFF.

The CDR3, as DNA: TGCGCCAGCAGCTTGGACACGGAGAACACTGAAGCTTTCTTT. This sequence encodes CASSLDTENTEAFF. The chain recombines TRBV5-1 with TRBJ1-1; D gene uncertain. Germline V lookup: CDR1 SGHRS, CDR2 YFSETQ. The CDR3 is 14 residues long. The V gene lost 0 bases and the J gene lost 1 base, with 7 bases spanning the gap.

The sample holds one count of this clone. Written as DNA, the CDR3 is TGTGCCAGGATACCGATGGGACAGGGTGTTGTGGGATTTTCCTACGAGCAGTACTTC. Translating it yields CARIPMGQGVVGFSYEQYF. V usage is TRBV28 and J usage is TRBJ2-7; 9 bases are a match to TRBD1. The germline V gene has CDR1 MDHEN and CDR2 SYDVKM. This CDR3 is 19 amino acids long. With 9 bases clipped from V and 1 base from J, the junction kept 22 bases outside the gene matches.

The CDR3 sequence is CASSTAHGGAQETQYF. CDR3 nucleotide sequence: TGTGCCAGCAGCACTGCGCACGGGGGGGCTCAAGAGACCCAGTACTTC. J is TRBJ2-5 and V is TRBV4-2; TRBD2 matches at 8 bases. The CDR3 extends over 16 amino acids. The J segment lost 2 bases and the V segment lost 5 bases, leaving 10 bases of the junction unmatched. CDR1 and CDR2 (germline): LGHNA, YNFKEQ.

The CDR3 loop is CASSPDRAHPTDTQYF. CDR3 in DNA: TGTGCCAGCAGCCCGGACAGGGCGCACCCCACAGATACGCAGTATTTT. The chain couples TRBV5-8 to TRBJ2-3; 8 bases map to TRBD1. The V segment lost 4 bases and the J segment 2 bases; nucleotides outside the gene matches: 9. The CDR3 loop spans 16 amino acids. Germline V lookup: CDR1 SGHTS, CDR2 YDEGEE. The complete variable domain, with remaining parts taken from reference TRBV5-8 and TRBJ2-3, reads EAGVTQSPTHLIKTRGQQATLRCSPISGHTSVYWYQQALGLGLQFLLWYDEGEERNRGNFPPRFSGRQFPNYSSELNVNALELEDSALYLCASSPDRAHPTDTQYFGPGTRLTVL.